What follows are 31 T cell receptor beta chains derived from one specimen sequenced in a study of graft-versus-host responses after intestinal transplantation. The repertoire was sequenced with immunoSEQ multiplex PCR; TCRdb's copy has only in-frame clones and lacks some. The sample carries 90,000 to 130,000 clones, 85% to 95% recorded once. What these receptors recognize is not known. The sample consisted of unstimulated CD8+ T cells sorted from spleen or lymph node cells, taken before transplant. These receptors were taken from a human donor who was the organ donor for an intestinal transplant.

Concerning this clone itself: Other nucleotide sequences from this sample produce the same CDR3. The chain recombines TRBV4-1 with TRBJ2-5, with D tentatively TRBD2 (6 bases). V gave up 1 base and J gave up 2 bases, with 8 bases separating them. Germline V gives CDR1 MGHRA, CDR2 YSYEKL. The CDR3 length is 14 residues. The CDR3 coding sequence is TGCGCCAGCAGCCAAGCTGCGGGGCAAGAGACCCAGTACTTC. This sequence encodes CASSQAAGQETQYF.

The V gene is TRBV13, the J gene TRBJ2-7; D not certain. The CDR3 spans 12 residues. Trimming left V 3 bases short and J 5 bases short, with 8 bases between. The germline V gene has CDR1 PRHDT and CDR2 FYEKMQ (reference sequence). This chain's CDR3 is CASSFGTDEQYF. DNA for the CDR3: TGTGCCAGCAGCTTCGGAACGGACGAGCAGTACTTC.

The V and J genes are TRBV6-5 and TRBJ2-2, with D possibly being TRBD2 (6 bases). Germline V lookup: CDR1 MNHEY, CDR2 SVGAGI. The CDR3 covers 15 residues. The V end lost 0 bases, the J end lost 6 bases, and 11 bases lay between the germline ends. The CDR3 nucleotides read TGTGCCAGCAGTTACTCGTCTACGGGGGCCGGGGAGCTGTTTTTT. Encoded protein: CASSYSSTGAGELFF.

The chain couples TRBV5-5 to TRBJ1-1, with D uncertain. The germline CDR1 and CDR2 sequences are SGHKS and YYEKEE (reference sequence). CDR3 size: 14 residues. V lost 0 bases and J 3 bases, leaving 9 bases between the germline ends. The CDR3 reads CASSLGGWDTEAFF. As DNA, the CDR3 is TGTGCCAGCAGCTTGGGTGGGTGGGACACTGAAGCTTTCTTT.

A word on this clone: This sample also contains other DNA sequences that code for the same CDR3. The chain carries TRBV27 and TRBJ2-1; D not resolved. This CDR3 spans 14 amino acids. Germline V gives CDR1 MNHEY, CDR2 SMNVEV (reference sequence). Trimming took off 2 bases at V and 2 bases at J, with 7 bases between the two ends. The CDR3 protein is CASSLGTAYNEQFF. The CDR3 coding sequence is TGTGCCAGCAGTTTAGGAACAGCCTACAATGAGCAGTTCTTC.

V is TRBV15 and J is TRBJ2-5; possibly TRBD2 for D (5 bases). Germline values: CDR1 LNHNV, CDR2 YYDKDF (reference sequence). The CDR3 runs to 14 residues. V lost 1 base and J lost 1, with 7 bases in between. This CDR3 reads CATSRAGVQETQYF. CDR3 nucleotides: TGTGCCACCAGCAGAGCCGGGGTCCAAGAGACCCAGTACTTC.

This chain links TRBV5-4 with TRBJ2-7; weak D call: TRBD1 (6 bases). V was cut by 4 bases and J by 5 bases, with 22 bases left in between. The CDR3 is made up of 16 amino acids. The germline CDR1 and CDR2 sequences are SGHNT and YYREEE (reference sequence). The CDR3 coding sequence is TGTGCCAGCAGCACCCAGACAGGAGCATTAGGGGACGAGCAGTACTTC. Translation: CASSTQTGALGDEQYF.

The V and J genes are TRBV20-1 and TRBJ2-7, with D unclear. Trimming pared 1 base from V and 3 bases from J, leaving 4 bases between. The CDR3 extends over 11 amino acids. Germline lookup yields CDR1 DFQATT and CDR2 SNEGSKA (reference sequence). Here the CDR3 DNA reads TGCAGTGCTAGAGGCCGCTACGAGCAGTACTTC. It specifies CSARGRYEQYF.

The rearrangement links TRBV11-2 to TRBJ2-5; no definite D call. Germline-derived CDR1 and CDR2 are SGHAT and FQNNGV. This CDR3 is built from 14 residues. Trimming left V 5 bases short and J 1 base short, with 11 bases between. CDR3 bases: TGTGCCAGCAGCCCCCGGACGGGCCAAGAGACCCAGTACTTC. Translated, it gives CASSPRTGQETQYF.

The chain combines TRBV4-1 with TRBJ1-6, with D perhaps TRBD1 (5 bases). Germline V gene lookup returns CDR1 MGHRA and CDR2 YSYEKL. V lost 4 bases, J lost 14 bases, and 15 bases lay in between. The CDR3 length is 13 residues. The CDR3: CASSPSGREALHF. The CDR3 DNA is TGCGCCAGCAGCCCCTCAGGGCGTGAGGCCCTCCACTTT.

J is TRBJ2-1 and V is TRBV7-3; tentative D call: TRBD2 (5 bases). Per the germline V gene, CDR1 is SGHTA and CDR2 is FQGTGA. Trimming cost V 5 bases and J 7 bases, with 18 bases left between them. The CDR3 has 15 amino acids. CDR3 protein: CASSPYDGGRNEQFF. DNA of the CDR3: TGTGCCAGCAGCCCTTACGACGGCGGGCGGAATGAGCAGTTCTTC.

This sequence joins TRBV9 and TRBJ1-1; D may be TRBD1 (6 bases). With 2 bases removed from V and 0 bases from J, the gap between germline ends came to 14 bases. The CDR3 totals 16 residues. Looked up from germline, CDR1 is SGDLS and CDR2 is YYNGEE. The CDR3 nucleotides read TGTGCCAGCAGCGTTGGGGAGACAGGTCTGAACACTGAAGCTTTCTTT. This encodes CASSVGETGLNTEAFF.

This clone was recorded once. The gene calls are TRBV6-1 and TRBJ2-3; TRBD1 is a possible D gene (6 bases). The CDR3 loop spans 16 amino acids. The germline V gene has CDR1 MNHNS and CDR2 SASEGT. V was trimmed by 4 bases and J by 7 bases, leaving 21 bases between them. The DNA for the CDR3 is TGTGCCAGCAGTGGGACAGAAAAATTTATACATAATACGCAGTATTTT. Translated: CASSGTEKFIHNTQYF.

The rearrangement joins TRBV9 to TRBJ2-7, with D unclear. V was trimmed by 7 bases and J by 2 bases, leaving 13 bases between them. Germline V gene sequence: CDR1 SGDLS, CDR2 YYNGEE. The CDR3 consists of 13 residues. The CDR3 DNA reads as TGTGCCAGCGGAGACGGAAGAACCTACGAGCAGTACTTC. This gives the protein CASGDGRTYEQYF.

The rearrangement links TRBV7-9 to TRBJ1-1; weak D call: TRBD1 (5 bases). The germline CDR1 and CDR2 sequences are SEHNR and FQNEAQ (reference sequence). Deletions cut 3 bases from V and 1 base from J, with 6 bases between. This CDR3 has 13 amino acids. The CDR3 region is CASSLTANTEAFF. CDR3 in DNA: TGTGCCAGCAGCTTGACAGCGAACACTGAAGCTTTCTTT.

Concerning this clone: At one boundary the junction diverges from the germline segment, which might be a read error. The chain combines TRBV28 with TRBJ2-3; 11 bases align to TRBD2. This CDR3 is 17 amino acids long. The germline V gene encodes CDR1 MDHEN and CDR2 SYDVKM. The CDR3 is CASSSGELAGDTHTQYF. The CDR3 DNA reads as TGTGCCAGCAGTTCGGGGGAACTAGCGGGAGACACACATACGCAGTATTTT.

This chain uses TRBV5-6 with TRBJ2-7, with 8 bases aligning to TRBD1. The J segment lost 4 bases and the V segment lost 4 bases, leaving 10 bases of the junction unmatched. Germline values: CDR1 SGHDT, CDR2 YYEEEE. The CDR3 spans 15 residues. CDR3 nucleotide sequence: TGTGCCAGCAGCAACGGACAGGGAAGAATGTACGAGCAGTACTTC. Protein product: CASSNGQGRMYEQYF. The complete variable domain, with remaining parts taken from reference TRBV5-6 and TRBJ2-7, reads DAGVTQSPTHLIKTRGQQVTLRCSPKSGHDTVSWYQQALGQGPQFIFQYYEEEERQRGNFPDRFSGHQFPNYSSELNVNALLLGDSALYLCASSNGQGRMYEQYFGPGTRLTVT.

The chain links TRBV19 to TRBJ2-7; 9 bases match TRBD2. The CDR3 totals 14 residues. J lost 2 bases, V lost 7 bases, and 6 bases had no gene match. Germline loops: CDR1 LNHDA, CDR2 SQIVND (reference sequence). Here the CDR3 reads CASTPAGGPYEQYF. CDR3 sequence (DNA): TGTGCCAGTACCCCAGCGGGAGGACCCTACGAGCAGTACTTC.

The chain has TRBV18 and TRBJ2-5; D perhaps matches TRBD2 (5 bases). Germline values: CDR1 KGHSH, CDR2 LQKENI. The CDR3 contains 14 residues. With 3 bases removed from V and 3 bases from J, the gap between germline ends came to 11 bases. CDR3 DNA sequence: TGTGCCAGCTCACCCACGGTCGGGGAAGAGACCCAGTACTTC. Amino acid sequence: CASSPTVGEETQYF. Complete variable domain (other parts from reference TRBV18 and TRBJ2-5): NAGVMQNPRHLVRRRGQEARLRCSPMKGHSHVYWYRQLPEEGLKFMVYLQKENIIDESGMPKERFSAEFPKEGPSILRIQQVVRGDSAAYFCASSPTVGEETQYFGPGTRLLVL.

The rearrangement joins TRBV27 to TRBJ1-1; no firm D call. The CDR3 loop spans 15 amino acids. V was shortened by 2 bases and J by 3 bases, with 13 bases between the two germline ends. The V gene's germline CDR1 is MNHEY and CDR2 SMNVEV (reference sequence). For the CDR3, the DNA is TGTGCCAGCAGTTTAGGAGTTTTGGGCCACACTGAAGCTTTCTTT. Protein product: CASSLGVLGHTEAFF.

The chain couples TRBV28 to TRBJ1-4; TRBD1 matches at 7 bases. The CDR3 sequence is 14 residues long. J lost 5 bases, V lost 7 bases, and 7 bases had no gene match. CDR1 and CDR2 (germline): MDHEN, SYDVKM. CDR3: CASKVQGLNEKLFF. The CDR3 DNA follows: TGTGCCAGCAAGGTACAGGGGCTGAATGAAAAACTGTTTTTT.

The V call is TRBV9, the J call TRBJ2-1; tentatively, D is TRBD2 (7 bases). Looked up from germline, CDR1 is SGDLS and CDR2 is YYNGEE. Between the trimmed V and J ends, which lost 0 bases and 7 bases, there was a span of 14 bases. The CDR3 spans 15 residues. The CDR3 nucleotides read TGTGCCAGCAGCGTAGGAAGAGGGAGGGGGAATGAGCAGTTCTTC. The encoded protein is CASSVGRGRGNEQFF.

The J gene is TRBJ2-5, the V gene TRBV6-5, with D uncertain. Germline V gene data show CDR1 as MNHEY and CDR2 as SVGAGI. The CDR3 totals 12 residues. V lost 5 bases and J lost 5, with 9 bases in between. In DNA, the CDR3 is TGTGCCAGCAGTCCAGGCGGCGAGACCCAGTACTTC. Its translation: CASSPGGETQYF.

The V gene is TRBV27, the J gene TRBJ2-1; D gene uncertain. This CDR3 is built from 15 residues. V was pared by 3 bases and J by 8 bases, with 17 bases between. Per germline, CDR1 MNHEY and CDR2 SMNVEV (reference sequence). The CDR3 sequence: CASSFLGSLHHEQFF. As DNA, the CDR3 is TGTGCCAGCAGTTTTTTAGGTAGTCTTCACCATGAGCAGTTCTTC.

This clone was detected once. V is TRBV28 and J is TRBJ1-2, with 7 positions matching TRBD1. V lost 6 bases to trimming and J lost 8 bases; unmatched junction nucleotides: 3. The germline V gene encodes CDR1 MDHEN and CDR2 SYDVKM. The CDR3 consists of 11 residues. The CDR3 nucleotides are TGTGCCAGCAGCCCAGGGGGGGGCTACACCTTC. Its protein product is CASSPGGGYTF.

The chain joins TRBV27 to TRBJ2-2; D possibly corresponds to TRBD2 (5 bases). The germline V gene has CDR1 MNHEY and CDR2 SMNVEV (reference sequence). The CDR3 runs to 15 residues. V lost 7 bases and J lost 2, with 14 bases in between. CDR3 region: CASTESGPNTGELFF. DNA for the CDR3: TGTGCCAGCACCGAAAGCGGACCAAACACCGGGGAGCTGTTTTTT.

V and J are TRBV27 and TRBJ1-5, with a possible D match to TRBD1 (5 bases). Trimming pared 2 bases from V and 7 bases from J, leaving 15 bases between. The CDR3 is 15 amino acids. Germline V gene sequence: CDR1 MNHEY, CDR2 SMNVEV (reference sequence). The CDR3 protein is CASSLNVRGWQPQHF. The CDR3 bases are TGTGCCAGCAGTTTAAATGTCCGGGGCTGGCAGCCCCAGCATTTT.

The chain links TRBV4-1 to TRBJ2-5; 10 bases map to TRBD1. CDR3 length equals 15 residues. The V gene's germline CDR1 is MGHRA and CDR2 YSYEKL. Trimming took 2 bases from V and 1 from J; bases not matched to a gene: 1. DNA of the CDR3: TGCGCCAGCAGCCAAAGGACAGGGGGCCAAGAGACCCAGTACTTC. This encodes CASSQRTGGQETQYF.

The chain combines TRBV7-8 with TRBJ2-1, with 12 bases aligning to TRBD1. The V and J ends lost 4 bases and 4 bases, in that order; junction bases with no gene match: 11. Germline V gene lookup returns CDR1 SGHVS and CDR2 FQNEAQ. The CDR3 has 18 residues. The CDR3 reads CASSSGTGGVVLYNEQFF. In DNA, the CDR3 is TGTGCCAGCAGCTCCGGGACAGGGGGCGTCGTCCTGTACAATGAGCAGTTCTTC. The variable domain in full, completed from reference TRBV7-8 and TRBJ2-1, reads GAGVSQSPRYKVAKRGQDVALRCDPISGHVSLFWYQQALGQGPEFLTYFQNEAQLDKSGLPSDRFFAERPEGSVSTLKIQRTQQEDSAVYLCASSSGTGGVVLYNEQFFGPGTRLTVL.

The chain uses TRBV29-1 and TRBJ2-1, with D tentatively TRBD1 (5 bases). CDR1 is SQVTM and CDR2 is ANQGSEA in the germline V gene. The CDR3 has 13 amino acids. V lost 6 bases and J lost 0, with 9 bases in between. This CDR3 is CSVNRLSYNEQFF. CDR3 coding DNA: TGCAGCGTCAACAGGCTCTCCTACAATGAGCAGTTCTTC.

This sequence joins TRBV9 and TRBJ2-1; no definite D call. With 3 bases removed from V and 9 bases from J, the gap between germline ends came to 10 bases. The CDR3 covers 12 residues. The germline V gene has CDR1 SGDLS and CDR2 YYNGEE. The CDR3 sequence is CASSGHRSEQFF. The CDR3 coding sequence is TGTGCCAGCAGCGGCCACCGGAGTGAGCAGTTCTTC. The whole variable domain, filled in from reference TRBV9 and TRBJ2-1, reads DSGVTQTPKHLITATGQRVTLRCSPRSGDLSVYWYQQSLDQGLQFLIQYYNGEERAKGNILERFSAQQFPDLHSELNLSSLELGDSALYFCASSGHRSEQFFGPGTRLTVL.